This paragraph reports one T cell receptor (beta chain). Germline V CDR1 and CDR2: MNHEY, SVGAGI. V trimming: 2 bases; J trimming: 7 bases; junction bases outside the gene matches: 5. The CDR3 loop spans 15 amino acids. Profiling relied on immunoSEQ multiplex PCR, and the TCRdb table lists in-frame clones only, not all of them. The sample holds more than 300,000 clones, 86% seen once. These data come from a study of blood T cell repertoires in COVID-19. Everyone who took part was about 18 to 90 years old, and they came from about two dozen US areas. Participant reports of clinical history set cohort assignment.

Material for sequencing was PBMCs or T cells enriched from blood (not recorded which). This chain uses TRBV6-5 with TRBJ1-2; 12 nucleotides line up with TRBD1. The sequence came from a woman aged 18-29 years who had recovered from COVID-19. The CDR3, as DNA: TGTGCCAGCAGTTACAGGGACAGGGGGCGGTTTGGCTACACCTTC. Translation gives CASSYRDRGRFGYTF.